This TCR beta chain was identified during a study of T cell changes during pregnancy in multiple sclerosis. The CDR3 has 15 amino acids. The trim removed 3 bases at V and 3 bases at J, leaving 6 bases unmatched. CDR1 SGHDT and CDR2 YYEEEE come from the germline V gene. Profiling relied on immunoSEQ multiplex PCR, and the TCRdb table lists in-frame clones only, not all of them. The table lists roughly 35,000 clones, 90% of them singletons, with 4.5% in the top ten. The chain links TRBV5-6 to TRBJ2-3, with TRBD2 matching over 8 bases. The source was CD8+ T cells from peripheral blood mononuclear cells, collected after pregnancy. This clonotype was obtained from a female donor with multiple sclerosis, enrolled in a pregnancy study. The CDR3 DNA reads TGTGCCAGCAGCTACTACAGCGGGGGTACAGATACGCAGTATTTT. Protein: CASSYYSGGTDTQYF.